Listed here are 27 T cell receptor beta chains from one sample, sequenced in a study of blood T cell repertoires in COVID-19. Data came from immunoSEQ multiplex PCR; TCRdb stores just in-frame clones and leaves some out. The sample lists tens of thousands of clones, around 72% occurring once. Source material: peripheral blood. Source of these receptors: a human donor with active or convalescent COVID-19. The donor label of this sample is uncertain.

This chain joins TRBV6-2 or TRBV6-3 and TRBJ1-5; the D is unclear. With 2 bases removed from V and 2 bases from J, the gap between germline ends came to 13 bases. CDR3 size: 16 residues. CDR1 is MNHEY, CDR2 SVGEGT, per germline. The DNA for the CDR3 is TGTGCCAGCAGTTACGGTGCCGGGATAGGCAATCAGCCCCAGCATTTT. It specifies CASSYGAGIGNQPQHF.

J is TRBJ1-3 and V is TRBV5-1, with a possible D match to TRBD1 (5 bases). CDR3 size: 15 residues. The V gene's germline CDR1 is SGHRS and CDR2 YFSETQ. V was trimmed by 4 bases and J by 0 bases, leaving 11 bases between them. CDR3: CASSQGGGSGNTIYF. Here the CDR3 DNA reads TGCGCCAGCAGCCAGGGAGGAGGCTCTGGAAACACCATATATTTT.

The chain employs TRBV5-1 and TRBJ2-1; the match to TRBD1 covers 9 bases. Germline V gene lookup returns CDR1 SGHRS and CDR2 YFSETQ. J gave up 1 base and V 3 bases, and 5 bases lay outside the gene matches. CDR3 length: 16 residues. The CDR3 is CASSSRGTGSYNEQFF. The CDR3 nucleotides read TGCGCCAGCAGCTCCCGAGGGACAGGGTCCTACAATGAGCAGTTCTTC.

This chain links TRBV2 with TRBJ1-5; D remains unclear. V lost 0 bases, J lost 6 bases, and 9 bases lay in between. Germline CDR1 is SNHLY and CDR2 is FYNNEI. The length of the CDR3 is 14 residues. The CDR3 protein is CASSEARELQPQHF. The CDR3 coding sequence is TGTGCCAGCAGTGAAGCGCGGGAACTTCAGCCCCAGCATTTT. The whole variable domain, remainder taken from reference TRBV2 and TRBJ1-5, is EPEVTQTPSHQVTQMGQEVILRCVPISNHLYFYWYRQILGQKVEFLVSFYNNEISEKSEIFDDQFSVERPDGSNFTLKIRSTKLEDSAMYFCASSEARELQPQHFGDGTRLSIL.

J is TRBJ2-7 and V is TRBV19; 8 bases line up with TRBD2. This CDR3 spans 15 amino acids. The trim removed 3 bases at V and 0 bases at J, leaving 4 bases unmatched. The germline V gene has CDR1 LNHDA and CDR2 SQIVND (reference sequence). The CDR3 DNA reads TGTGCCAGTAGTATGACTAGCGAATACTCCTACGAGCAGTACTTC. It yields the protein CASSMTSEYSYEQYF.

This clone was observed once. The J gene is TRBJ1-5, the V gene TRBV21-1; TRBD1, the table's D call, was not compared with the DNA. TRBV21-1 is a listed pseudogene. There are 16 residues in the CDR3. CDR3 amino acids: CASSPQATHSNQPQHF. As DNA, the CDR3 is TGTGCCAGCAGCCCACAGGCGACTCATAGCAATCAGCCCCAGCATTTT.

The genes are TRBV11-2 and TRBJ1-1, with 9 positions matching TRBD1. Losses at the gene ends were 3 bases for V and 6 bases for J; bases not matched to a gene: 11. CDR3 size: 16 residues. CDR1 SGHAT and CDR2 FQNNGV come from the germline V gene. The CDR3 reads CASSFSQGAPGAEAFF. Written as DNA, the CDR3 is TGTGCCAGCAGCTTCTCACAGGGGGCACCGGGCGCTGAAGCTTTCTTT.

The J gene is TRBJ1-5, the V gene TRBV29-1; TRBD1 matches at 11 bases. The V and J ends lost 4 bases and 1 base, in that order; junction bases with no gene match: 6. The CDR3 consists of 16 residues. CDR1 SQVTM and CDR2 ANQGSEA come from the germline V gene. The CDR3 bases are TGCAGCGTTGCTAGGACAGGGGGCAGGAGCAATCAGCCCCAGCATTTT. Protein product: CSVARTGGRSNQPQHF.

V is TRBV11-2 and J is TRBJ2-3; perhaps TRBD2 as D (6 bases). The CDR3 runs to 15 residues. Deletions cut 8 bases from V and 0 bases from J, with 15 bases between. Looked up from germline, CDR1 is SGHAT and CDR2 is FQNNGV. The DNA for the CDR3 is TGTGCCAGCCCGCAGGACGGGACTAGCACAGATACGCAGTATTTT. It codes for CASPQDGTSTDTQYF.

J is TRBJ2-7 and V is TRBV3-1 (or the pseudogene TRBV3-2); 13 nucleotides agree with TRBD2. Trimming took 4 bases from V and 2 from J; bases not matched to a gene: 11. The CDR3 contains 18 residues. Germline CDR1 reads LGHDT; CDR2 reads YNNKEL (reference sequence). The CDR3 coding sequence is TGTGCCAGCAGCCCGGGACTAGCGGGACCCCGCGTTACCTACGAGCAGTACTTC. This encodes CASSPGLAGPRVTYEQYF.

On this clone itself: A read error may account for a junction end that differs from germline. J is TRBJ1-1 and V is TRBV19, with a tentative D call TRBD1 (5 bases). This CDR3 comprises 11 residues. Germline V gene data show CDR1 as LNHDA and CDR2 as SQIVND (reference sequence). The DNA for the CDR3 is TGTGCCAGTAGTATCGGGTACAGGCTCAACTTT. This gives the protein CASSIGYRLNF.

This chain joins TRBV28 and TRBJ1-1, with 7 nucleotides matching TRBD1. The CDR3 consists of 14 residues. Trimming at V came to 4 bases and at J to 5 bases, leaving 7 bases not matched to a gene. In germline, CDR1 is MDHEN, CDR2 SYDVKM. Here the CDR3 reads CASSSTGRGTEAFF. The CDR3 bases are TGTGCCAGCAGTTCGACAGGGCGTGGGACTGAAGCTTTCTTT.

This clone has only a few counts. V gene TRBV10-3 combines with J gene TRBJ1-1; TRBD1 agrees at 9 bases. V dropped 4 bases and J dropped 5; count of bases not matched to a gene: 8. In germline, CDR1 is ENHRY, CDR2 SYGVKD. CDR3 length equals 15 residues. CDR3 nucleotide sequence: TGTGCCATCAGTGGGGGGGGGACAGGGTTGACTGAAGCTTTCTTT. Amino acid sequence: CAISGGGTGLTEAFF.

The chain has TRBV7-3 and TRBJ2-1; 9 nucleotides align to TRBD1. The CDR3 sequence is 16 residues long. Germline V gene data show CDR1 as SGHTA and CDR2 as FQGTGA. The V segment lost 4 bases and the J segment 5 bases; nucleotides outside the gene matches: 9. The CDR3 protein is CASSYSQGALHNEQFF. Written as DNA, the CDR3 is TGTGCCAGCAGCTATTCACAGGGGGCATTACACAATGAGCAGTTCTTC.

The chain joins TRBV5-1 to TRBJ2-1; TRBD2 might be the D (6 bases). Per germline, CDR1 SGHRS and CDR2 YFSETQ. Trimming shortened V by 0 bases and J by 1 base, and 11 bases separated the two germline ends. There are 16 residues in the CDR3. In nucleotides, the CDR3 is TGCGCCAGCAGCTTGGCAGCGGGCGCGTCCTACAATGAGCAGTTCTTC. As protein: CASSLAAGASYNEQFF.

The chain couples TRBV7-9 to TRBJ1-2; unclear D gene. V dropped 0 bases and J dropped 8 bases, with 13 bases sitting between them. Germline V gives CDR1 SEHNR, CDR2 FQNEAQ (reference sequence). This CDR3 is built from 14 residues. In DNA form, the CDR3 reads TGTGCCAGCAGCTTAGCTTCGGGAGTAGGAGGCTACACCTTC. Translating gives CASSLASGVGGYTF.

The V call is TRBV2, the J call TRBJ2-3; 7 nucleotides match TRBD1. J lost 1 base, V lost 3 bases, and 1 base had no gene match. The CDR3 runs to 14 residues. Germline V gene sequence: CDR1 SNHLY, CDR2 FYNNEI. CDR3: CASSDGQGTDTQYF. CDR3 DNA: TGTGCCAGCAGTGACGGACAGGGCACAGATACGCAGTATTTT.

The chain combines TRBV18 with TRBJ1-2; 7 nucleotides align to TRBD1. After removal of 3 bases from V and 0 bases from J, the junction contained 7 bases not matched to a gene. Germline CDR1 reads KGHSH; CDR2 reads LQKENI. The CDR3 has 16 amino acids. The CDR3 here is CASSPSGTAPNYGYTF. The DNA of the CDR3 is TGTGCCAGCTCACCTTCCGGGACAGCTCCTAACTATGGCTACACCTTC.

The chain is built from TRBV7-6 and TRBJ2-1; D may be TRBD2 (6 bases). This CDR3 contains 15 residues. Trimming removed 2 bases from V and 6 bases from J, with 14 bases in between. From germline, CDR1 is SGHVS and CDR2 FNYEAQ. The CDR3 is CASSLPGGVINEQFF. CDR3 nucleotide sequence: TGTGCCAGCAGCTTACCCGGCGGGGTCATCAATGAGCAGTTCTTC.

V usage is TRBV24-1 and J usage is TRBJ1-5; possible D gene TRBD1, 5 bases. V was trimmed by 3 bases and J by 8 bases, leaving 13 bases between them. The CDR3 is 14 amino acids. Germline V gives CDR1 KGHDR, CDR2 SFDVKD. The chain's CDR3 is CATSDGAGTKPQHF. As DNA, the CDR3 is TGTGCCACCAGTGATGGGGCAGGGACTAAGCCCCAGCATTTT.

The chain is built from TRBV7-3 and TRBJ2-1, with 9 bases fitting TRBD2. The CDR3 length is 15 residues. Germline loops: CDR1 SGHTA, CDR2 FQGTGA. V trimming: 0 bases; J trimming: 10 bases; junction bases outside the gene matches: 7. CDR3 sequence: CASSLTLAGQGEQFF. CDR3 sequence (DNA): TGTGCCAGCAGCTTAACGCTAGCGGGACAAGGCGAGCAGTTCTTC.

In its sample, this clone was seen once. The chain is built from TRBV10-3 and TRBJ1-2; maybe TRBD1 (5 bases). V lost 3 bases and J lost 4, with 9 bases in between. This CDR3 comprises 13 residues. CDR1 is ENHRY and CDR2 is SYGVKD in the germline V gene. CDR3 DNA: TGTGCCATCAGTGACACCCAGGGCTATGGCTACACCTTC. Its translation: CAISDTQGYGYTF.

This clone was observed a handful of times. The CDR3, as DNA: TGTGCCAGCAGCTTAGCACAGGGGCGGCCTAATAACTATGGCTACACCTTC. This sequence encodes CASSLAQGRPNNYGYTF. The chain carries TRBV13 and TRBJ1-2; TRBD1 agrees at 7 bases. CDR1 PRHDT and CDR2 FYEKMQ come from the germline V gene (reference sequence). Unmatched junction bases numbered 9, after V lost 1 base and J lost 1 base. The CDR3 covers 17 residues.

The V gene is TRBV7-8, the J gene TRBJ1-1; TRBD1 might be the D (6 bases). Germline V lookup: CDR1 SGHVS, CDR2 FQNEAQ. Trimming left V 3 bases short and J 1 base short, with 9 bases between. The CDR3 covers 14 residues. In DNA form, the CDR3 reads TGTGCCAGCAGCTTTTCCAGGGGGAACACTGAAGCTTTCTTT. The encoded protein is CASSFSRGNTEAFF.

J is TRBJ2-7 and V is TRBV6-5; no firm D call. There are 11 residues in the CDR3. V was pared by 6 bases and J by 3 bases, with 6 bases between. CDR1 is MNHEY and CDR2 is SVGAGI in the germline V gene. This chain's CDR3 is CASSDNYEQYF. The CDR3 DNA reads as TGTGCCAGCAGCGACAACTACGAGCAGTACTTC.

As DNA, the CDR3 is TGTGCCAGCAGCTTCGACAGGGCGAACACTGAAGCTTTCTTT. Translating gives CASSFDRANTEAFF. The chain joins TRBV5-6 to TRBJ1-1, with 7 bases that match TRBD1. The CDR3 contains 14 residues. Trimming cost V 2 bases and J 1 base; bases outside gene matches: 2. CDR1 and CDR2 (germline): SGHDT, YYEEEE.

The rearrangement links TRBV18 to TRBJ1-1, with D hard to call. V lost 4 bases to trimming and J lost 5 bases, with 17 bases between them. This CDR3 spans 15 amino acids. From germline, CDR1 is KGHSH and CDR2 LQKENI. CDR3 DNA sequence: TGTGCCAGCTCACAAAGGCAGGCTCGGGAGACTGAAGCTTTCTTT. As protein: CASSQRQARETEAFF.